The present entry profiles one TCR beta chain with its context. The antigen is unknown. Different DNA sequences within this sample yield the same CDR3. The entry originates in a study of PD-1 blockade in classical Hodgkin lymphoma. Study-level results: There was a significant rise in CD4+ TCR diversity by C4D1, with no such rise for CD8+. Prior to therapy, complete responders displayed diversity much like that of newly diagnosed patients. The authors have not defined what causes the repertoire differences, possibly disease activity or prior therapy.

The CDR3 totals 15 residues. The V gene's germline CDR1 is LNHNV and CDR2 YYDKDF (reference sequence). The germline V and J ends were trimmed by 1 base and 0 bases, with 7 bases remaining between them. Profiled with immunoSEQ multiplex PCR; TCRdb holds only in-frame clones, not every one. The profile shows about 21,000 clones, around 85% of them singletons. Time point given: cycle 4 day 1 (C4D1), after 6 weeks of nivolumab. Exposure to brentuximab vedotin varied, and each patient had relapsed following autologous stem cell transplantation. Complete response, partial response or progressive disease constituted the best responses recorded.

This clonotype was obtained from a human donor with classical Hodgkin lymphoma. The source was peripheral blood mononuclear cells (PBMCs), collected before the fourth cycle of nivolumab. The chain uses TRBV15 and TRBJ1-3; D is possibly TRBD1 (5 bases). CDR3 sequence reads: CATSRVRGSGNTIYF. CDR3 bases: TGTGCCACCAGCAGAGTAAGGGGCTCTGGAAACACCATATATTTT. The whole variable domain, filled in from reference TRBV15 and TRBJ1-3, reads DAMVIQNPRYQVTQFGKPVTLSCSQTLNHNVMYWYQQKSSQAPKLLFHYYDKDFNNEADTPDNFQSRRPNTSFCFLDIRSPGLGDTAMYLCATSRVRGSGNTIYFGEGSWLTVV.